One TCR beta chain is described in this entry. The antigen is not known. The data were produced by immunoSEQ multiplex PCR, yet TCRdb's version contains in-frame clones alone and is incomplete. The profile covers 150,000 or so clones, with approximately 90% appearing a single time and around 0.99% taken by the ten largest. This CDR3 has 15 amino acids. J was trimmed by 2 bases and V by 6 bases; bases with no gene match: 10. The V gene's germline CDR1 is SGHRS and CDR2 YFSETQ. The sample belongs to a study of T cell responses to AZD1222 COVID-19 vaccine. The study's findings and limits: Donors were largely white British and mainly female; clonal diversity was possibly underestimated. Along spike, vaccine-associated CD4 TCRs were found throughout, with dominance at 160-218 and 743-854. Nearly half of spike-specific TCRs reportedly go after variant regions that carry no mutations. Seropositivity was recorded at baseline in only a handful of AZD1222 recipients.

The sample was peripheral blood, taken 28 days after the second AZD1222 dose. This sequence was found in an adult who received the AZD1222 COVID-19 vaccine. The chain joins TRBV5-1 to TRBJ1-1; TRBD1 agrees at 7 bases. The CDR3 is CASKQRQGTNTEAFF. CDR3 DNA: TGCGCCAGCAAACAACGACAGGGTACTAACACTGAAGCTTTCTTT.